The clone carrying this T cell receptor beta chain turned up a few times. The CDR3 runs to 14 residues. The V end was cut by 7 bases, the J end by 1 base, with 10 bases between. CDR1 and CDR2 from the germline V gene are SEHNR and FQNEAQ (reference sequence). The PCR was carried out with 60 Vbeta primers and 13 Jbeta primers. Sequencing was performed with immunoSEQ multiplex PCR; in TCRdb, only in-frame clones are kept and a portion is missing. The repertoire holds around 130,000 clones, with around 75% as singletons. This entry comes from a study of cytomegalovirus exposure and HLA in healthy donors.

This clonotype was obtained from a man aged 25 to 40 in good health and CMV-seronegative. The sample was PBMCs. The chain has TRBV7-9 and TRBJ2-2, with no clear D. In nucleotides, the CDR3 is TGTGCCAGCAAAGGTCTAGAGAACACCGGGGAGCTGTTTTTT. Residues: CASKGLENTGELFF.